This T cell receptor (beta chain) was captured by sequencing in a study of cytomegalovirus exposure and HLA in healthy donors. Study details: The 100 to 150 validation repertoires and the roughly 700 first-cohort repertoires shared a platform, a later analysis reported.

Study results and limitations: Among the CMV-associated chains, a few were confirmed in vitro as specific for CMV antigens. A later analysis found first-cohort TCR clusters tended to co-occur in the 120 validation repertoires.

To note about this clone: Its antigen remains unknown.

Germline-derived CDR1 and CDR2 are SGHNT and YENEEA. V was pared by 3 bases and J by 0 bases, with 19 bases between. This CDR3 is 18 amino acids long. Using immunoSEQ multiplex PCR, the repertoire was profiled, and TCRdb retains in-frame clones only, with some absent. Among just under 75,000 clones listed, roughly 94% were seen once. The rearrangement joins TRBV11-3 to TRBJ2-3, with D perhaps matching TRBD2 (6 bases). This TCR was sampled from a woman aged 18-29 years in good health and CMV-seropositive. Sequencing was done on a sample of PBMCs. CDR3: CASSFGRRSGLSTDTQYF. CDR3 DNA: TGTGCCAGCAGCTTTGGTCGGCGCAGCGGGTTGAGCACAGATACGCAGTATTTT.